This record concerns one TCR beta chain sequence. At the DNA level, this CDR3 is encoded by other sequences in the same sample as well. Original processing notes: From reference gene primer amplification, estimates of nucleated cell counts were derived. This table comes from immunoSEQ multiplex PCR, and its TCRdb copy is limited to in-frame clones, with some not included. V and J calls and clone size come straight from that table; D and trimming were deduced from the DNA. Of some 70,000 clones listed, over 60% are singletons. These data belong to a study of blood T cell repertoires in COVID-19. Looked up from germline, CDR1 is LNHDA and CDR2 is SQIVND (reference sequence). This CDR3 has 13 residues. The trim removed 5 bases at V and 5 bases at J, leaving 5 bases unmatched.

This sequence originates from a man aged 60 to 75 with COVID-19, enrolled during active disease. The V call is TRBV19, the J call TRBJ1-1, with 7 bases lining up with TRBD1. The sample taken for sequencing was peripheral blood. CDR3 amino acids: CASSGTEGTEAFF. The CDR3 DNA follows: TGTGCCAGTAGTGGGACAGAAGGGACTGAAGCTTTCTTT.